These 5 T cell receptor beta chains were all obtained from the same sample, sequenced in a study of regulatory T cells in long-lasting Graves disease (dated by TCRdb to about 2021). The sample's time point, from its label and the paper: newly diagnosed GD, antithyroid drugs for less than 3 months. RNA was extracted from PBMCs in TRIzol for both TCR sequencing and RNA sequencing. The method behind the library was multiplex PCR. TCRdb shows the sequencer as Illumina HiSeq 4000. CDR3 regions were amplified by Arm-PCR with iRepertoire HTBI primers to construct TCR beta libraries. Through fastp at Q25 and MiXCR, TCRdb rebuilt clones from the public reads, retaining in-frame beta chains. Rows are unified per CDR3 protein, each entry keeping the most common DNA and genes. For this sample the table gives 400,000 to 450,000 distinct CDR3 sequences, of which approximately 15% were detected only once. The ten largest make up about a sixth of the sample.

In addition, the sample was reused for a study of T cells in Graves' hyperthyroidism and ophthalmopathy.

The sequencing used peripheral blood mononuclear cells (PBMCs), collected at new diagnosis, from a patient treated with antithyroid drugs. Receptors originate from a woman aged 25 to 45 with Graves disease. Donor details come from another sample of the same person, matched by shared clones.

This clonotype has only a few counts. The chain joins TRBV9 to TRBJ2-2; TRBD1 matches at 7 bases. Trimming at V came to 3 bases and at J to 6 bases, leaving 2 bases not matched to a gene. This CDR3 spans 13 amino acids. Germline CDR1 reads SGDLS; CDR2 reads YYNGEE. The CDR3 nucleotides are TGTGCCAGCAGCGCAACAGGGGCCGGGGAGCTGTTTTTT. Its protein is CASSATGAGELFF.

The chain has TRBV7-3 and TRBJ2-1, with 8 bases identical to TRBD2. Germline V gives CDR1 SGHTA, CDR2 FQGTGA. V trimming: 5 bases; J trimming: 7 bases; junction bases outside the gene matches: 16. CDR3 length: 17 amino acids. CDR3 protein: CASSPHGGAGGSNEQFF. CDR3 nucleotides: TGTGCCAGCAGCCCTCACGGCGGGGCGGGAGGAAGTAATGAGCAGTTCTTC. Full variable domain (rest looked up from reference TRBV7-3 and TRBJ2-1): GAGVSQTPSNKVTEKGKYVELRCDPISGHTALYWYRQSLGQGPEFLIYFQGTGAADDSGLPNDRFFAVRPEGSVSTLKIQRTERGDSAVYLCASSPHGGAGGSNEQFFGPGTRLTVL.

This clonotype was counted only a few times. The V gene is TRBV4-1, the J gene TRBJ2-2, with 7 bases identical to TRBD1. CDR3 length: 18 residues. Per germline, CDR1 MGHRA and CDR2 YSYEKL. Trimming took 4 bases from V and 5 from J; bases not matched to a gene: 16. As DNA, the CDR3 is TGCGCCAGCAGCCTTGTCGTTAACAGGGGTCCGGGGACCGGGGAGCTGTTTTTT. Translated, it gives CASSLVVNRGPGTGELFF.

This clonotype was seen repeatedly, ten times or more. CDR3 in DNA: TGTGCCAGCAGCTTAGATCGGGGAAGCGAAAAACTGTTTTTT. This encodes CASSLDRGSEKLFF. The rearrangement links TRBV11-2 to TRBJ1-4, with D uncertain. Germline V gives CDR1 SGHAT, CDR2 FQNNGV. The CDR3 runs to 14 residues. V was pared by 0 bases and J by 8 bases, with 10 bases between.

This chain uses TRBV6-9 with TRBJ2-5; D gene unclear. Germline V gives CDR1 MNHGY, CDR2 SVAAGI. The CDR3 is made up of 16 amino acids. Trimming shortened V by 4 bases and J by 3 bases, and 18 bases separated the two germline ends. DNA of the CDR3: TGTGCCAGCAGTTCCGGCGGAACGGAAGGTAAAGAGACCCAGTACTTC. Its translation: CASSSGGTEGKETQYF.